Each of the 3 T cell receptor beta chains below was sequenced from the same sample in a study of Graves' ophthalmopathy and Graves' hyperthyroidism. Amplification targeted the TCR beta CDR3 regions, with RNA transcripts as the source material. Following a first-round RT-PCR that used HTBI primers, a second-round multiplex PCR was carried out. TCRdb independently ran MiXCR on the multiplex PCR reads; one entry per CDR3 protein. In the table there are some 1.1 million distinct CDR3 sequences, about two fifths of which are singletons. Sequenced input: peripheral blood or thyroid tissue (not recorded which). Source of these receptors: an adult man with Graves' hyperthyroidism.

This rearrangement joins TRBV20-1 to TRBJ2-2; perhaps TRBD1 as D (6 bases). The V end was cut by 3 bases, the J end by 1 base, with 12 bases between. This CDR3 is 15 amino acids long. Germline V gives CDR1 DFQATT, CDR2 SNEGSKA (reference sequence). CDR3 protein: CSASPKTGNTGELFF. The CDR3 DNA reads as TGCAGTGCTAGCCCCAAGACAGGGAACACCGGGGAGCTGTTTTTT.

The chain employs TRBV9 and TRBJ2-5; D is unresolved. The CDR3 has 15 residues. Germline CDR1 and CDR2: SGDLS and YYNGEE. Deletions cut 4 bases from V and 2 bases from J, with 15 bases between. The CDR3 sequence: CASSFRTGLQETQYF. For the CDR3, the DNA is TGTGCCAGCAGCTTTAGAACGGGCCTTCAAGAGACCCAGTACTTC.

Regarding this clonotype: Relative to the germline gene, one junction end is altered; a read error may explain this. This chain uses TRBV10-1 with TRBJ1-5, with D possibly being TRBD1 (5 bases). This CDR3 spans 11 amino acids. CDR1 and CDR2 (germline): WNHNN, SYGVQD (reference sequence). The CDR3: CVSRDGQPQHF. For the CDR3, the DNA is TGCGTCAGCAGGGATGGTCAGCCCCAGCATTTT.